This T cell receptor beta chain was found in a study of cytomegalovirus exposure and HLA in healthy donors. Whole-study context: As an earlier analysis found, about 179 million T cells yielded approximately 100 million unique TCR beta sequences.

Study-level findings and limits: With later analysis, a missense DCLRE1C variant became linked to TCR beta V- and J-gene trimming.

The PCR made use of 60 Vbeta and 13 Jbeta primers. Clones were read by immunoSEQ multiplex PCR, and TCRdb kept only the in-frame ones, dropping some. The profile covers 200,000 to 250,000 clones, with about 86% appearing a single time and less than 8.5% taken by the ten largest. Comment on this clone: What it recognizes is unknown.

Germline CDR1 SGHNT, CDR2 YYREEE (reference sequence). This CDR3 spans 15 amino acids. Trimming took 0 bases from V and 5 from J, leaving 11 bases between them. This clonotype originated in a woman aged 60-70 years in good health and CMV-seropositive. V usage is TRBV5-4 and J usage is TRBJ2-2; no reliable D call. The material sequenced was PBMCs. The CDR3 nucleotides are TGTGCCAGCAGCTTGGATTTTCCCAGGACCGGGGAGCTGTTTTTT. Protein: CASSLDFPRTGELFF.